A single sample gave rise to the 8 T cell receptor beta chains below, sequenced in a study of early T cells in non-severe SARS-CoV-2 infection. TCRdb re-called the 5' RACE reads through MiXCR, storing one row per CDR3 protein. The sample includes 35,000 to 50,000 distinct CDR3 sequences, 6.1% of them seen just once. The sample taken for sequencing was whole blood. The receptors come from an adult who was a healthcare worker with PCR-confirmed SARS-CoV-2 infection or an uninfected control (not recorded which).

This clonotype was counted between two and nine times. This chain joins TRBV6-5 and TRBJ1-2; 9 bases agree with TRBD1. CDR3 length: 13 amino acids. The V gene's germline CDR1 is MNHEY and CDR2 SVGAGI. V trimming: 6 bases; J trimming: 10 bases; junction bases outside the gene matches: 9. CDR3 residues: CASRSGTGIIYTF. As DNA, the CDR3 is TGTGCCAGCAGGTCCGGGACAGGGATAATCTACACCTTC.

This clonotype was found many times. This chain links TRBV7-2 with TRBJ2-7; 9 positions match TRBD1. The V and J ends lost 1 base and 4 bases, in that order; junction bases with no gene match: 8. The CDR3 runs to 16 residues. CDR1 and CDR2 from the germline V gene are SGHTA and FQGNSA. CDR3 protein: CASSLVPGQGLYEQYF. CDR3 DNA: TGTGCCAGCAGCTTAGTTCCGGGACAGGGACTTTACGAGCAGTACTTC.

This clonotype was found many times. The chain is built from TRBV5-1 and TRBJ2-2; TRBD2 matches at 10 bases. Germline V gives CDR1 SGHRS, CDR2 YFSETQ. The CDR3 sequence is 14 residues long. V dropped 0 bases and J dropped 13; count of bases not matched to a gene: 6. CDR3 nucleotides: TGCGCCAGCAGCTTGGGGACTAGCGGCACGTGGCTGTTTTTT. It encodes CASSLGTSGTWLFF.

This clonotype was picked up many times. The V call is TRBV7-2, the J call TRBJ2-3; D gene uncertain. Germline V gene sequence: CDR1 SGHTA, CDR2 FQGNSA. V gave up 4 bases and J gave up 4 bases, with 9 bases separating them. The CDR3 is made up of 13 amino acids. The CDR3 region is CASSSAGPDTQYF. CDR3 DNA sequence: TGTGCCAGCAGCTCCGCCGGGCCAGATACGCAGTATTTT.

The gene calls are TRBV29-1 and TRBJ1-1; D might be TRBD1 (5 bases). The CDR3 totals 14 residues. The germline gives CDR1 SQVTM, CDR2 ANQGSEA. Trimming took off 7 bases at V and 0 bases at J, with 15 bases between the two ends. The CDR3 coding sequence is TGCAGCGCCGAGACAGACGGCATGAACACTGAAGCTTTCTTT. Protein: CSAETDGMNTEAFF.

This clonotype came up a few times. The chain couples TRBV5-1 to TRBJ2-5, with 9 bases lining up with TRBD2. The germline CDR1 and CDR2 sequences are SGHRS and YFSETQ. The length of the CDR3 is 16 residues. Trimming at V came to 4 bases and at J to 5 bases, leaving 12 bases not matched to a gene. This chain's CDR3 is CASSPRASGGIETQYF. CDR3 DNA: TGCGCCAGCAGCCCCCGGGCGAGCGGGGGGATTGAGACCCAGTACTTC.

There are a few counts of this clonotype. This sequence joins TRBV2 and TRBJ2-2; D tentatively reads TRBD1 or TRBD2 (7 bases each). V was clipped by 6 bases and J by 4 bases, with 18 bases between them. The CDR3 runs to 16 residues. CDR1 and CDR2 from the germline V gene are SNHLY and FYNNEI. The CDR3 nucleotides are TGTGCCAGCAGCCTTGCAGGGGGGGCGGTCACCGGGGAGCTGTTTTTT. Its translation: CASSLAGGAVTGELFF.

This clonotype appeared many times. The rearrangement uses TRBV15 and TRBJ2-7, with TRBD2 matching 12 bases. After removal of 1 base from V and 0 bases from J, the junction contained 4 bases not matched to a gene. The CDR3 has 17 amino acids. CDR1 LNHNV and CDR2 YYDKDF come from the germline V gene (reference sequence). CDR3 region: CATSRALAGGSSYEQYF. The DNA of the CDR3 is TGTGCCACCAGCAGAGCCCTAGCGGGGGGGAGCTCCTACGAGCAGTACTTC.